This T cell receptor (beta chain) was obtained from a study of T-cell memory formation after mild COVID-19. Study summary: The study found TCR clusters largely donor specific.

In TCRdb, the 5' RACE reads were re-called with MiXCR into one record per CDR3 protein. The table includes roughly 550,000 distinct CDR3 sequences, about a fifth detected once. This clonotype was observed a handful of times. Germline CDR1 is SGHTA and CDR2 is FQGTGA. The CDR3 consists of 14 residues. Trimming took off 5 bases at V and 0 bases at J, with 9 bases between the two ends. The chain employs TRBV7-3 and TRBJ2-3; D call uncertain. The sample was PBMCs or a T cell subset sorted from them (not recorded which). The source is an adult woman who had mild COVID-19 (a few samples of this study predate the infection). Cell type and time point are not known. CDR3: CASSPIPSTDTQYF. DNA of the CDR3: TGTGCCAGCAGCCCAATTCCTAGCACAGATACGCAGTATTTT.